This T cell receptor beta chain is from a study of T cells in localized non-small cell lung cancer. General study points: Increased T cell density in blood showed an association with longer overall survival. Across samples, adjacent lung featured a median around 60 of the top 100 tumor clones. The study found T cell clonality highest in uninvolved adjacent lung, above tumor. Heterogeneity cannot be ruled out, as sequencing used one tumor region only.

Turning to this clone: Antigen unknown.

Some clones are missing from TCRdb's copy, which holds only in-frame ones; the method was immunoSEQ multiplex PCR. The table lists 55,000 to 65,000 clones, over 85% of them singletons, with 22% in the top ten. This CDR3 contains 13 residues. Deletions cut 4 bases from V and 4 bases from J, with 11 bases between. Germline CDR1 is SGHNT and CDR2 is YYREEE (reference sequence). The receptor comes from a man aged 35 to 69 with stage I squamous cell lung carcinoma. Material: peripheral blood, obtained before any cancer treatment. This chain links TRBV5-4 with TRBJ1-2; no firm D call. DNA of the CDR3: TGTGCCAGCAGCCCAGGACCGATCTATGGCTACACCTTC. Residues: CASSPGPIYGYTF. The full variable domain, completed using reference TRBV5-4 and TRBJ1-2, is ETGVTQSPTHLIKTRGQQVTLRCSSQSGHNTVSWYQQALGQGPQFIFQYYREEENGRGNFPPRFSGLQFPNYSSELNVNALELDDSALYLCASSPGPIYGYTFGSGTRLTVV.